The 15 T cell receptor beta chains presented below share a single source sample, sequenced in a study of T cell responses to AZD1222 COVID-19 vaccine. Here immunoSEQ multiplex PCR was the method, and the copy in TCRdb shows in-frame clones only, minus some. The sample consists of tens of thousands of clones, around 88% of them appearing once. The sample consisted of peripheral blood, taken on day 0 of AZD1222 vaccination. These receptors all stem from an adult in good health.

The CDR3 nucleotides read TGTGCCAGCAGCCAAGAACCTAGCTCTAGCCGCGGCTACGAGCAGTACTTC. Translated, it gives CASSQEPSSSRGYEQYF. The J gene is TRBJ2-7, the V gene TRBV4-2; D possibly corresponds to TRBD2 (5 bases). From germline, CDR1 is LGHNA and CDR2 YNFKEQ. This CDR3 spans 17 amino acids. V lost 0 bases, J lost 3 bases, and 18 bases lay in between.

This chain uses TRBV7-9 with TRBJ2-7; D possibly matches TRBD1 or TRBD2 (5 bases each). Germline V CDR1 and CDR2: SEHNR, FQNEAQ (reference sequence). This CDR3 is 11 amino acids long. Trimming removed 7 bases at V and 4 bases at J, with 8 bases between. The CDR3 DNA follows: TGTGCCAGCATTGGGGGTTACGAGCAGTACTTC. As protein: CASIGGYEQYF.

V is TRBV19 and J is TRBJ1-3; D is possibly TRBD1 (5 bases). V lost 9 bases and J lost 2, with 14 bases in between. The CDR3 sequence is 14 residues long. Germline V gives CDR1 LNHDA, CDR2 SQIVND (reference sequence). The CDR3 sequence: CASTSGAAGNTIYF. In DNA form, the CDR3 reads TGTGCCAGCACGTCCGGGGCTGCTGGAAACACCATATATTTT. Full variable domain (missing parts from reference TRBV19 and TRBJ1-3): DGGITQSPKYLFRKEGQNVTLSCEQNLNHDAMYWYRQDPGQGLRLIYYSQIVNDFQKGDIAEGYSVSREKKESFPLTVTSAQKNPTAFYLCASTSGAAGNTIYFGEGSWLTVV.

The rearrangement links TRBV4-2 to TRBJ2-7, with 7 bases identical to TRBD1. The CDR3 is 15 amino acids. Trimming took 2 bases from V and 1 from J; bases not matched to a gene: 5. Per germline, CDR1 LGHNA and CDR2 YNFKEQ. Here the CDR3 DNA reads TGTGCCAGCAGCCAAAGCACGGGACAGTCCTACGAGCAGTACTTC. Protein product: CASSQSTGQSYEQYF.

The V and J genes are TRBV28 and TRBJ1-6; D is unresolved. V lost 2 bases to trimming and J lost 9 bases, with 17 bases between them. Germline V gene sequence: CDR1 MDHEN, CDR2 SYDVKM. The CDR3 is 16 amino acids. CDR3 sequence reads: CASSLRKVKRGSPLHF. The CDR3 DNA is TGTGCCAGCAGTTTAAGGAAGGTCAAACGGGGTTCACCCCTCCACTTT. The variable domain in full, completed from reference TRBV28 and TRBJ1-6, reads DVKVTQSSRYLVKRTGEKVFLECVQDMDHENMFWYRQDPGLGLRLIYFSYDVKMKEKGDIPEGYSVSREKKERFSLILESASTNQTSMYLCASSLRKVKRGSPLHFGNGTRLTVT.

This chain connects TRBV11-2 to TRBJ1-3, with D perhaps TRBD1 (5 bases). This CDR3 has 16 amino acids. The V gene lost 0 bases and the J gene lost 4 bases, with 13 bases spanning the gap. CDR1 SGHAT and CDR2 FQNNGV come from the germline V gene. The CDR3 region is CASSLEGKGRGNTIYF. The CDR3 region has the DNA TGTGCCAGCAGCTTAGAAGGAAAGGGACGGGGAAACACCATATATTTT.

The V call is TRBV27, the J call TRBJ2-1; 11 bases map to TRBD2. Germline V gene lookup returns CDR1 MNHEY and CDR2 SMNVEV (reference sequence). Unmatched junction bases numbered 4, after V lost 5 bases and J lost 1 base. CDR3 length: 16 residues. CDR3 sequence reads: CASSLIAGGSYNEQFF. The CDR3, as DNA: TGTGCCAGCAGTCTGATAGCGGGAGGGTCCTACAATGAGCAGTTCTTC.

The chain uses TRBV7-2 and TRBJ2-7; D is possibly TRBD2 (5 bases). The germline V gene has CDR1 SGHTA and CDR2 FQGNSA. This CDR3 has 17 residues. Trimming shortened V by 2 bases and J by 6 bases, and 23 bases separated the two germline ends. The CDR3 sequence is CASSLRSGERIPLEQYF. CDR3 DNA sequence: TGTGCCAGCAGCTTAAGATCCGGGGAGCGGATCCCTCTCGAGCAGTACTTC. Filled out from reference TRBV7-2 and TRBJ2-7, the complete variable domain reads GAGVSQSPSNKVTEKGKDVELRCDPISGHTALYWYRQSLGQGLEFLIYFQGNSAPDKSGLPSDRFSAERTGGSVSTLTIQRTQQEDSAVYLCASSLRSGERIPLEQYFGPGTRLTVT.

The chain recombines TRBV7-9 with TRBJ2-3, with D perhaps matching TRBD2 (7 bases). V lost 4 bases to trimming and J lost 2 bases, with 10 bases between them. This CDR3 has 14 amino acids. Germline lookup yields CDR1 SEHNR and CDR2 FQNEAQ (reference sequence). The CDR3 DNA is TGTGCCAGCAGCTCGCGGGGGCTCACAGATACGCAGTATTTT. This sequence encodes CASSSRGLTDTQYF.

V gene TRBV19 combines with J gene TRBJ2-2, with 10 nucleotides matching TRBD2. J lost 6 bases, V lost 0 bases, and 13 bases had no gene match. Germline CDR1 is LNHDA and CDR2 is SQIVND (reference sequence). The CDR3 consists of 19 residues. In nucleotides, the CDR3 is TGTGCCAGTAGTATAGATGGATGGCTAGCGGGAGAAGTATCCGGGGAGCTGTTTTTT. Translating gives CASSIDGWLAGEVSGELFF.

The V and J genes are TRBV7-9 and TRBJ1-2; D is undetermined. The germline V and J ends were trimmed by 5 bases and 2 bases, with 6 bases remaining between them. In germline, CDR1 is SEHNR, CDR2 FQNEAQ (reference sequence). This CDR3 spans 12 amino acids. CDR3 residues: CASSTANYGYTF. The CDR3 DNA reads TGTGCCAGCAGCACAGCGAACTATGGCTACACCTTC.

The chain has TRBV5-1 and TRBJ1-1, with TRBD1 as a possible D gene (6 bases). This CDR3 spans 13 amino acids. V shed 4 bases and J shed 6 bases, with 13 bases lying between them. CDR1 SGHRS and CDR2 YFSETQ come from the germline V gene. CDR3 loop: CASSRGEGAEAFF. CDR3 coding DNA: TGCGCCAGCAGCAGGGGGGAAGGGGCTGAAGCTTTCTTT.

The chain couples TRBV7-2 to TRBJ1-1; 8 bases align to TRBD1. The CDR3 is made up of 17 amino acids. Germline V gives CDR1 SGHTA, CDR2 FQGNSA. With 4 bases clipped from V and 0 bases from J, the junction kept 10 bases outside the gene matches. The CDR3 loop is CASSSFRGLRMNTEAFF. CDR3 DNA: TGTGCCAGCAGCTCGTTCAGGGGGCTGAGGATGAACACTGAAGCTTTCTTT.

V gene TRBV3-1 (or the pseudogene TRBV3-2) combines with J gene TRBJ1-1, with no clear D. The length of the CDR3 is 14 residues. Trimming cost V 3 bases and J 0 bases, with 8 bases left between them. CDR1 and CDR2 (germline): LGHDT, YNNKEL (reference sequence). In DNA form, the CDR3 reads TGTGCCAGCAGCCAGCAACTGTTGAACACTGAAGCTTTCTTT. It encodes CASSQQLLNTEAFF.

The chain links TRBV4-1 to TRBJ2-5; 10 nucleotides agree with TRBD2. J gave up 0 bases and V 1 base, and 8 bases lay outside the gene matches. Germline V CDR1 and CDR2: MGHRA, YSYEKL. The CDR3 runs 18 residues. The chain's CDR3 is CASSQGSGRAGYQETQYF. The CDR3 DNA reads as TGCGCCAGCAGCCAAGGCAGCGGGAGGGCCGGGTACCAAGAGACCCAGTACTTC.